One and the same sample provided the 28 T cell receptor beta chains below, sequenced in a study of Ad26.COV2.S vaccination and SARS-CoV-2 variants. Sample treatment: around 19 received Ad26.COV2.S at low or high dose, single or two shots; 5 received placebo; per-sample allocation not given. Collection of the samples took place on day 63 after the first injection of vaccine or placebo. Method: immunoSEQ multiplex PCR; TCRdb's copy keeps in-frame clones and lacks some. Among hundreds of thousands of clones listed, roughly 90% were seen once. Sequencing was performed on peripheral blood, taken in a trial of Ad26.COV2.S vaccine versus placebo. The receptors shown here come from a person between 18 and 65 years old who received the Ad26.COV2.S COVID-19 vaccine or a placebo.

For this clone: Other nucleotide sequences from this sample produce the same CDR3. V and J are TRBV30 and TRBJ1-5; 7 bases match TRBD1. The V gene's germline CDR1 is GTSNPN and CDR2 SVGIG (reference sequence). This CDR3 is built from 12 residues. With 3 bases clipped from V and 6 bases from J, the junction kept 2 bases outside the gene matches. The CDR3 here is CAWSQGGQPQHF. The CDR3 DNA reads as TGTGCCTGGAGCCAGGGGGGTCAGCCCCAGCATTTT. Full variable domain (rest looked up from reference TRBV30 and TRBJ1-5): SQTIHQWPATLVQPVGSPLSLECTVEGTSNPNLYWYRQAAGRGLQLLFYSVGIGQISSEVPQNLSASRPQDRQFILSSKKLLLSDSGFYLCAWSQGGQPQHFGDGTRLSIL.

The rearrangement links TRBV7-2 to TRBJ2-3, with TRBD1 as a possible D gene (5 bases). In germline, CDR1 is SGHTA, CDR2 FQGNSA. The CDR3 length is 12 residues. With 9 bases removed from V and 10 bases from J, the gap between germline ends came to 17 bases. The CDR3 reads CASSTVPVAQYF. Here the CDR3 DNA reads TGTGCCAGTTCGACAGTGCCGGTGGCGCAGTATTTT.

The chain is built from TRBV27 and TRBJ1-5; no firm D call. The CDR3 runs 13 residues. Germline lookup yields CDR1 MNHEY and CDR2 SMNVEV (reference sequence). The V and J ends lost 6 bases and 5 bases respectively, with 11 bases between them. As DNA, the CDR3 is TGTGCCAGCAGCTGGAAGGGCGATCAGCCCCAGCATTTT. Its translation is CASSWKGDQPQHF.

The gene calls are TRBV18 and TRBJ2-5; 7 bases align to TRBD2. This CDR3 spans 14 amino acids. CDR1 and CDR2 from the germline V gene are KGHSH and LQKENI. The V gene end was trimmed by 3 bases and the J gene end by 5 bases; junction bases not matched to a gene: 6. The CDR3, as DNA: TGTGCCAGCTCACCCACTCGGGGAGGGGAGACCCAGTACTTC. Translating gives CASSPTRGGETQYF.

The chain has TRBV4-2 and TRBJ2-5; D is unclear. This CDR3 region has 15 residues. In germline, CDR1 is LGHNA, CDR2 YNFKEQ. V lost 0 bases and J lost 0, with 8 bases in between. This chain's CDR3 is CASSQDKRHQETQYF. The CDR3 bases are TGTGCCAGCAGCCAAGATAAGAGGCACCAAGAGACCCAGTACTTC.

The gene calls are TRBV9 and TRBJ2-2; 10 bases fit TRBD2. After removal of 0 bases from V and 2 bases from J, the junction contained 4 bases not matched to a gene. This CDR3 comprises 17 residues. Germline V gene lookup returns CDR1 SGDLS and CDR2 YYNGEE. The CDR3 sequence is CASSVEASGGNTGELFF. The CDR3 nucleotides are TGTGCCAGCAGCGTAGAGGCTAGCGGGGGCAACACCGGGGAGCTGTTTTTT.

This sequence joins TRBV5-6 and TRBJ2-2, with D tentatively TRBD1 (5 bases). The V end was cut by 5 bases, the J end by 4 bases, with 18 bases between. CDR3 length: 16 amino acids. CDR1 and CDR2 (germline): SGHDT, YYEEEE. The CDR3 DNA is TGTGCCAGCAGTTCCTTTTCGAAGGGGATCACCGGGGAGCTGTTTTTT. Amino acid sequence: CASSSFSKGITGELFF.

CDR3 in DNA: TGTGCCAGTAGTATCCAGGGGCAGGGAACCTACGAGCAGTACTTC. As protein: CASSIQGQGTYEQYF. V usage is TRBV19 and J usage is TRBJ2-7; TRBD1 might be the D (6 bases). Trimming took off 3 bases at V and 2 bases at J, with 14 bases between the two ends. Germline V lookup: CDR1 LNHDA, CDR2 SQIVND (reference sequence). This CDR3 has 15 residues.

The chain has TRBV20-1 and TRBJ2-7; perhaps TRBD1 as D (7 bases). V was cut by 6 bases and J by 11 bases, with 17 bases left in between. CDR1 and CDR2 (germline): DFQATT, SNEGSKA (reference sequence). CDR3 size: 11 residues. The CDR3, as DNA: TGCAGTGCCCCTGGGCGGGACAGAGAGTACTTC. As protein: CSAPGRDREYF.

This clone was detected once. The chain links TRBV15 to TRBJ2-1, with D possibly being TRBD2 (5 bases). Germline loops: CDR1 LNHNV, CDR2 YYDKDF (reference sequence). V lost 0 bases to trimming and J lost 4 bases, with 13 bases between them. The CDR3 extends over 16 amino acids. The DNA of the CDR3 is TGTGCCACCAGCAGAGATCGGTCGGGAAATTACAATGAGCAGTTCTTC. Its protein is CATSRDRSGNYNEQFF.

The V gene is TRBV6-5, the J gene TRBJ2-7, with 7 positions matching TRBD2. The ends lost 7 bases at V and 0 bases at J; junction bases unmatched: 6. This CDR3 region has 14 residues. The germline V gene encodes CDR1 MNHEY and CDR2 SVGAGI. The CDR3 loop is CASNPSGRSYEQYF. CDR3 nucleotides: TGTGCCAGCAACCCTAGCGGACGCTCCTACGAGCAGTACTTC.

This rearrangement joins TRBV18 to TRBJ2-2; TRBD1 agrees at 8 bases. Germline V gives CDR1 KGHSH, CDR2 LQKENI. With 5 bases clipped from V and 1 base from J, the junction kept 15 bases outside the gene matches. This CDR3 is built from 19 residues. The DNA of the CDR3 is TGTGCCAGCTCAACATACTCAACTTCCGGGACAGGGAACACCGGGGAGCTGTTTTTT. This sequence encodes CASSTYSTSGTGNTGELFF.

The chain couples TRBV6-6 to TRBJ1-5, with 7 nucleotides matching TRBD1. This CDR3 contains 15 residues. Germline V CDR1 and CDR2: MNHNY, SVGAGI (reference sequence). Germline trimming cut 5 bases from V and 7 bases from J; bases unmatched to any gene: 11. DNA of the CDR3: TGTGCCAGCAGTAAAAAACAGGGGTTCGAACAGCCCCAGCATTTT. Residues: CASSKKQGFEQPQHF.

This clone appeared once. J is TRBJ2-1 and V is TRBV5-1; 12 bases are shared with TRBD2. V lost 1 base and J lost 5; bases outside the gene matches: 4. The CDR3 totals 16 residues. Germline V gives CDR1 SGHRS, CDR2 YFSETQ. The CDR3 sequence: CASSLPTSGSHNEQFF. Written as DNA, the CDR3 is TGCGCCAGCAGCTTGCCGACTAGCGGGAGTCACAATGAGCAGTTCTTC.

The genes are TRBV27 and TRBJ1-5, with D unclear. The germline V gene has CDR1 MNHEY and CDR2 SMNVEV (reference sequence). This CDR3 is 13 amino acids long. Trimming shortened V by 2 bases and J by 6 bases, and 8 bases separated the two germline ends. The CDR3 nucleotides are TGTGCCAGCAGTTTAAGTCCAACTCAGCCCCAGCATTTT. The encoded protein is CASSLSPTQPQHF.

This clone was seen a single time. This chain connects TRBV5-1 to TRBJ2-2; 11 bases agree with TRBD2. The CDR3 has 19 amino acids. V was pared by 4 bases and J by 5 bases, with 16 bases of the junction left unmatched. Germline CDR1 and CDR2: SGHRS and YFSETQ. CDR3 loop: CASSLIISGRALLTGELFF. In nucleotides, the CDR3 is TGCGCCAGCAGCCTGATTATTAGCGGGAGGGCCTTATTGACCGGGGAGCTGTTTTTT.

The chain joins TRBV7-9 to TRBJ1-6, with a tentative D call TRBD1 (6 bases). Germline CDR1 is SEHNR and CDR2 is FQNEAQ (reference sequence). This CDR3 region has 14 residues. V was pared by 3 bases and J by 7 bases, with 10 bases between. The DNA for the CDR3 is TGTGCCAGCAGCTTCAGTACAGGGAATTCACCCCTCCACTTT. Translated, it gives CASSFSTGNSPLHF.

The chain is built from TRBV5-1 and TRBJ2-5, with TRBD2 as a possible D gene (6 bases). This CDR3 has 15 amino acids. In germline, CDR1 is SGHRS, CDR2 YFSETQ. Trimming removed 2 bases from V and 4 bases from J, with 15 bases in between. Written as DNA, the CDR3 is TGCGCCAGCAGCTTCGTTAGCGGAGGCGGAGAGACCCAGTACTTC. As protein: CASSFVSGGGETQYF.

This clone was seen once. The CDR3, as DNA: TGTGCCAGCAACAGGGGGTTCACAGATACGCAGTATTTT. It codes for CASNRGFTDTQYF. The chain has TRBV6-5 and TRBJ2-3; 8 nucleotides align to TRBD1. The junction had 2 bases not matched to a gene; V was cut back by 7 bases and J by 2 bases. CDR3 length equals 13 residues. Per germline, CDR1 MNHEY and CDR2 SVGAGI.

This chain joins TRBV7-6 and TRBJ2-7, with 9 nucleotides matching TRBD1. This CDR3 has 14 residues. V lost 4 bases and J lost 4; bases outside the gene matches: 5. Looked up from germline, CDR1 is SGHVS and CDR2 is FNYEAQ. CDR3 in amino acids: CASSYRDRAYEQYF. In DNA, the CDR3 is TGTGCCAGCAGCTACCGGGACAGGGCGTACGAGCAGTACTTC.

This clone was observed once. This chain connects TRBV7-2 to TRBJ1-1; a weak D match, TRBD1 (5 bases). Per the germline V gene, CDR1 is SGHTA and CDR2 is FQGNSA. V lost 5 bases to trimming and J lost 0 bases, with 13 bases between them. The CDR3 covers 15 residues. The CDR3 region has the DNA TGTGCCAGCAGCCCCCAGACAGCCCTGAACACTGAAGCTTTCTTT. It specifies CASSPQTALNTEAFF.

This clone came up a few times. V and J are TRBV12-3 or TRBV12-4 and TRBJ1-2; D not certain. This CDR3 comprises 13 residues. With 2 bases removed from V and 7 bases from J, the gap between germline ends came to 11 bases. The CDR3 sequence is CASSLTTVRGYTF. For the CDR3, the DNA is TGTGCCAGCAGTTTAACTACAGTACGTGGCTACACCTTC.

The rearrangement links TRBV3-1 (or the pseudogene TRBV3-2) to TRBJ2-1; tentative D call: TRBD1 (5 bases). Germline V gene data show CDR1 as LGHDT and CDR2 as YNNKEL (reference sequence). The ends were cut back, 0 bases at V and 3 bases at J, with 9 bases in the middle. This CDR3 contains 15 residues. The CDR3 loop is CASSQEQVYYNEQFF. The DNA of the CDR3 is TGTGCCAGCAGCCAAGAACAGGTTTACTACAATGAGCAGTTCTTC.

The V call is TRBV6-5, the J call TRBJ2-1; TRBD1 matches at 9 bases. The trim removed 5 bases at V and 5 bases at J, leaving 7 bases unmatched. CDR3 length equals 15 residues. The germline V gene encodes CDR1 MNHEY and CDR2 SVGAGI. The CDR3 region is CASSTGTGPNNEQFF. The CDR3 DNA follows: TGTGCCAGCAGTACCGGGACAGGGCCTAACAATGAGCAGTTCTTC.

A few counts support this clone. This chain joins TRBV5-6 and TRBJ1-6; perhaps TRBD1 as D (5 bases). This CDR3 has 15 amino acids. The V end was cut by 4 bases, the J end by 7 bases, with 15 bases between. CDR1 and CDR2 from the germline V gene are SGHDT and YYEEEE. This CDR3 is CASSDGTISNSPLHF. DNA of the CDR3: TGTGCCAGCAGCGATGGGACCATTTCCAATTCACCCCTCCACTTT.

The chain uses TRBV6-5 and TRBJ1-1, with TRBD1 matching over 10 bases. With V trimmed by 6 bases and J by 7 bases, 5 bases remained unmatched. The germline V gene has CDR1 MNHEY and CDR2 SVGAGI. The CDR3 is 13 amino acids. Written as DNA, the CDR3 is TGTGCCAGCAGGGGGACAGGGGTTGGTGAAGCTTTCTTT. Encoded protein: CASRGTGVGEAFF.

This clone was recorded a few times. The J gene is TRBJ1-5, the V gene TRBV25-1, with 9 bases matching TRBD1. V trimming: 6 bases; J trimming: 3 bases; junction bases outside the gene matches: 3. The CDR3 is 14 residues long. CDR1 MGHDK and CDR2 SYGVNS come from the germline V gene. The CDR3 DNA reads as TGTGCCAGCAGGGGGACAGGGAACAATCAGCCCCAGCATTTT. It encodes CASRGTGNNQPQHF.

The genes are TRBV2 and TRBJ2-6, with D unclear. The length of the CDR3 is 16 residues. Germline V gene sequence: CDR1 SNHLY, CDR2 FYNNEI. The V end lost 4 bases, the J end lost 0 bases, and 10 bases lay between the germline ends. The CDR3 DNA sequence: TGTGCCAGCAGTGCCCTTCTTAGCTCTGGGGCCAACGTCCTGACTTTC. It specifies CASSALLSSGANVLTF.